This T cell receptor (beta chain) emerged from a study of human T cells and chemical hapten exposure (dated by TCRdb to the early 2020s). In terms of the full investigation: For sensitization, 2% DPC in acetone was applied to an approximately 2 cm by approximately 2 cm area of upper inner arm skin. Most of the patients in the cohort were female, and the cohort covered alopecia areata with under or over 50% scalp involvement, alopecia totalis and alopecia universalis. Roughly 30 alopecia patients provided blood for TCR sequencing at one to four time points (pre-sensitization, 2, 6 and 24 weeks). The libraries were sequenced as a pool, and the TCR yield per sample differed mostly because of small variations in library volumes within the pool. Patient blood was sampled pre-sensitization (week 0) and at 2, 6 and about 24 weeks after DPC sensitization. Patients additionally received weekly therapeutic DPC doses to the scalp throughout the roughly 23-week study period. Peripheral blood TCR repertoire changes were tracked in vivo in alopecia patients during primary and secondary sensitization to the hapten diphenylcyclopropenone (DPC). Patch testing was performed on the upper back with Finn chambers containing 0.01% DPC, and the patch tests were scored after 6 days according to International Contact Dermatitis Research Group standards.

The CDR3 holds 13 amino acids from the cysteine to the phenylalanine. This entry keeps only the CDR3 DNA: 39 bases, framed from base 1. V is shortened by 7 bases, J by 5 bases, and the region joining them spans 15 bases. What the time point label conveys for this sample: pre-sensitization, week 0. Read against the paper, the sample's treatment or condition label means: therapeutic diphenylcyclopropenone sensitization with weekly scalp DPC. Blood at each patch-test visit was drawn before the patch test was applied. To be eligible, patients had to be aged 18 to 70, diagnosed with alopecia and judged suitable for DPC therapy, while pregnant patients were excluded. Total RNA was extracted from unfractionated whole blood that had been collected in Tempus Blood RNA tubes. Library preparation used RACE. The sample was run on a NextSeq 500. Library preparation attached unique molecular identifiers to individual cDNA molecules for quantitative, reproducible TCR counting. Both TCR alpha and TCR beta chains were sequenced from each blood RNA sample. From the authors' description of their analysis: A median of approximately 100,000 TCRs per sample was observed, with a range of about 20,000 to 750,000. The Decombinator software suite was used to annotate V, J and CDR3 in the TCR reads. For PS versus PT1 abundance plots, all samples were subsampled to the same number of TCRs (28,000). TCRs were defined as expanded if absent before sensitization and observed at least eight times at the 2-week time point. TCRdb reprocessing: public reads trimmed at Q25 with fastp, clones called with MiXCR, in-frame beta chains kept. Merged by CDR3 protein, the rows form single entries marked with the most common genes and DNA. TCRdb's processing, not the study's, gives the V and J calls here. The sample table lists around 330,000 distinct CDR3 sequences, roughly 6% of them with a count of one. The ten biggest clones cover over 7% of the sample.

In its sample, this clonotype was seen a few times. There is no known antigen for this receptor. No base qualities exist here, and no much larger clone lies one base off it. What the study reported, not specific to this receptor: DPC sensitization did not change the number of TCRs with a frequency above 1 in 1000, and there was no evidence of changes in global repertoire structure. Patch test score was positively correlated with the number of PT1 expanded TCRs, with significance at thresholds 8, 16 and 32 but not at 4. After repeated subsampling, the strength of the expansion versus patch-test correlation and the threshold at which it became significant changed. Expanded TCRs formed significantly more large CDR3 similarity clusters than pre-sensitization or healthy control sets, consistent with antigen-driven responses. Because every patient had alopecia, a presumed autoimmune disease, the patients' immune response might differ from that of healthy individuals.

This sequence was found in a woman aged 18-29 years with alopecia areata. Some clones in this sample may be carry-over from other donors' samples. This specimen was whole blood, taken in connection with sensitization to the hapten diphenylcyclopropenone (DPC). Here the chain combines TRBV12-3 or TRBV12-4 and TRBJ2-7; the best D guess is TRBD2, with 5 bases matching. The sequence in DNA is TGTGCCAGCACCCAGATGGGAGCGGACGAGCAGTACTTC. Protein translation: CASTQMGADEQYF.